Listed below are T cell receptor beta chains from one sample, sequenced in a study of blood T cell repertoires in COVID-19. Libraries were prepared by immunoSEQ multiplex PCR; TCRdb keeps only in-frame clonotypes and omits some of them. The table includes about 34,000 clones, 80% to 95% detected once. Sequences were obtained from peripheral blood. All receptors derive from an elderly man with acute or convalescent COVID-19. The CDR3 runs from the conserved cysteine through the conserved F or W. The D gene is left open where the match is weak. A clone size is listed for some rows: how often the clone was seen (once, few, many), or a class if it is expanded.

TRBV19	NA	NA	TRBJ2-1	TGTGCCAGTAGGGAGGGGACCAAACCAAACAATGAGCAGTTCTTC	CASREGTKPNNEQFF
TRBV7-2	NA	NA	TRBJ1-2	TGTGCCAGCAGCTTAGATACAGGGAATTGGAATGGCTACACCTTC	CASSLDTGNWNGYTF
TRBV7-2	NA	TRBD2	TRBJ2-1	TGTGCCAGCAGCTCCGGGACTAGCGGCTACAATGAGCAGTTCTTC	CASSSGTSGYNEQFF
TRBV27	NA	TRBD2	TRBJ2-1	TGTGCCAGCAGGCTTACTAGCGGGGGGGCGGGCAATGAGCAGTTCTTC	CASRLTSGGAGNEQFF
TRBV7-9	NA	NA	TRBJ2-3	TGTGCCAGCAGCCGGGATGTCACAGATACGCAGTATTTT	CASSRDVTDTQYF
TRBV5-1	NA	TRBD2	TRBJ2-2	TGCGCCAGCAGCTGGCCGGGACTAGCGGGGGGCGCGAACACCGGGGAGCTGTTTTTT	CASSWPGLAGGANTGELFF
TRBV2	NA	TRBD1	TRBJ1-2	TGTGCCAGCAGTGACGGACAGGGAAGTTGGTATGGCTACACCTTC	CASSDGQGSWYGYTF
TRBV19	NA	NA	TRBJ1-2	TGTGCCAGTAGTTCAACCGGACAGCCTCCCTACTATGGCTACACCTTC	CASSSTGQPPYYGYTF
TRBV7-3	NA	TRBD1	TRBJ1-6	TGTGCCAGCAGCCTTCAGGGGGAAAGATCACCCCTCCACTTT	CASSLQGERSPLHF
TRBV28	NA	TRBD1	TRBJ1-1	TGTGCCAGCAGTCCTTTAGGGACAGGGGCGCAGAACACTGAAGCTTTCTTT	CASSPLGTGAQNTEAFF
TRBV6-2/TRBV6-3	NA	NA	TRBJ1-6	TGTGCCAGCAGTGACGGGGGGCCCATTAATTCACCCCTCCACTTT	CASSDGGPINSPLHF
TRBV19	NA	NA	TRBJ1-6	TGTGCCAGTAGTCCGACTACAGGACTATATTCACCCCTCCACTTT	CASSPTTGLYSPLHF
TRBV18	NA	TRBD2	TRBJ2-2	TGTGCCAGCTCACCACCAGGGACTAGCCGGGGCACCGGGGAGCTGTTTTTT	CASSPPGTSRGTGELFF
TRBV5-5	NA	TRBD1	TRBJ1-5	TGTGCCAGCAGCAGGGGACAGCTAGGGTCTAGCAATCAGCCCCAGCATTTT	CASSRGQLGSSNQPQHF
TRBV28	NA	TRBD1	TRBJ2-1	TGTGCCAGCAGGCTCTCCGACAGGGGTGAGCAGTTCTTC	CASRLSDRGEQFF
TRBV2	NA	NA	TRBJ2-4	TGTGCCAGCACCACAGGGACCCTAGCCAAAAACATTCAGTACTTC	CASTTGTLAKNIQYF
TRBV7-2	NA	NA	TRBJ2-1	TGTGCCAGCAGCTTTGTGACAGGAACCCCAGGTGAGCAGTTCTTC	CASSFVTGTPGEQFF
TRBV5-1	NA	TRBD2	TRBJ2-1	TGCGCCAGCAGCTTGGTTCGGGGGGGATCGAATGAGCAGTTCTTC	CASSLVRGGSNEQFF
TRBV11-2	once	NA	TRBJ1-3	TGTGCCAGCAGCGCCGTCACAGGCAGCTCTGGAAACACCATATATTTT	CASSAVTGSSGNTIYF
TRBV5-1	NA	TRBD1	TRBJ2-2	TGCGCCAGCAGCACCGTACAGGGGGCTGCGAACACCGGGGAGCTGTTTTTT	CASSTVQGAANTGELFF
TRBV20-1	NA	TRBD2	TRBJ2-7	TGCAGTGCCGGGACTAGCTACGAGCAGTACTTC	CSAGTSYEQYF
TRBV21-1	NA	NA	TRBJ1-2	TGTGCCAGCAGCGACCAGGGACAGCCACCTATTGGCTACACCTTC	CASSDQGQPPIGYTF
TRBV30	NA	NA	TRBJ1-6	TGTGCCTGGAGTGTACAGGCTGGTTCACCCCTCCACTTT	CAWSVQAGSPLHF
TRBV30	NA	NA	TRBJ1-2	TGTGCCTGGAGTCTTTTTAACTATGGCTACACCTTC	CAWSLFNYGYTF
TRBV5-1	NA	NA	TRBJ2-5	TGCGCCAGCAGCTTGGCCGAGGGGGTAGAGACCCAGTACTTC	CASSLAEGVETQYF
TRBV4-2	once	TRBD2	TRBJ2-1	TGTGCCAGCAGCCAAAGATGGGGGGGCAATGAGCAGTTCTTC	CASSQRWGGNEQFF
TRBV11-2	NA	TRBD1	TRBJ2-7	TGTGCCAGCAGCCAGCGGACAGGGCCCTACGAGCAGTACTTC	CASSQRTGPYEQYF
TRBV6-5	NA	TRBD1	TRBJ1-4	TGTGCCAGCAGGGACAGGGCAACTAATGAAAAACTGTTTTTT	CASRDRATNEKLFF
TRBV5-1	NA	TRBD2	TRBJ2-1	TGCGCCAGCAGCCTTACTAGCGGGGTCTACAATGAGCAGTTCTTC	CASSLTSGVYNEQFF
TRBV18	once	TRBD2	TRBJ2-3	TGTGCCAGCTCACCACTCTTAATAGCGGGTCGTGTGGGCACAGATACGCAGTATTTT	CASSPLLIAGRVGTDTQYF
TRBV2	NA	NA	TRBJ1-5	TGTGCCAGCCTAGGCAGGGGCAGCAATCAGCCCCAGCATTTT	CASLGRGSNQPQHF
TRBV9	once	NA	TRBJ1-3	TGTGCCAGCAGCTTAGACGGACAGCCCTCTGGAAACACCATATATTTT	CASSLDGQPSGNTIYF